This entry lists 5 T cell receptor beta chains sequenced from one sample in a study of cytotoxic CD8 clonotypes in ibrutinib-treated CLL. Sequencing was performed with immunoSEQ multiplex PCR; in TCRdb, only in-frame clones are kept and a portion is missing. The repertoire includes 11,000 to 15,000 clones, under 65% of them detected once, and under 40% sits in the top ten. Sequences were derived from PBMCs, sampled at an approximately 26-month disease-progression time point, from a patient treated with ibrutinib. The receptor set was obtained from a human donor with chronic lymphocytic leukemia.

The chain couples TRBV4-1 to TRBJ2-7; no clear D gene. CDR3 size: 13 residues. V shed 1 base and J shed 3 bases, with 7 bases lying between them. CDR1 and CDR2 from the germline V gene are MGHRA and YSYEKL. For the CDR3, the DNA is TGCGCCAGCAGCCAAGTGCCCTACTACGAGCAGTACTTC. Translated, it gives CASSQVPYYEQYF.

The rearrangement uses TRBV2 and TRBJ2-3; D possibly corresponds to TRBD2 (5 bases). Germline V lookup: CDR1 SNHLY, CDR2 FYNNEI. There are 14 residues in the CDR3. Trimming removed 7 bases from V and 3 bases from J, with 14 bases in between. CDR3 coding DNA: TGTGCCAGCACCCGGGATACTGGGACAGATACGCAGTATTTT. It is translated as CASTRDTGTDTQYF.

This clone appeared a few times. The chain joins TRBV7-6 to TRBJ1-4; the match to TRBD1 covers 10 bases. With V trimmed by 3 bases and J by 8 bases, 6 bases remained unmatched. The CDR3 contains 15 residues. The germline gives CDR1 SGHVS, CDR2 FNYEAQ. DNA of the CDR3: TGTGCCAGCAGCTTCAACCCGGGACAGGGGGAAAAACTGTTTTTT. Protein product: CASSFNPGQGEKLFF.

This clone was picked up a small number of times. CDR3 region: CASSMTANYGYTF. The DNA of the CDR3 is TGTGCCAGCAGCATGACAGCTAACTATGGCTACACCTTC. J is TRBJ1-2 and V is TRBV27, with D possibly TRBD1 on 5 matching bases. Germline V lookup: CDR1 MNHEY, CDR2 SMNVEV (reference sequence). The CDR3 is made up of 13 amino acids. Deletions cut 6 bases from V and 0 bases from J, with 8 bases between.

V gene TRBV19 combines with J gene TRBJ1-5; 9 nucleotides line up with TRBD1. V was pared by 7 bases and J by 5 bases, with 6 bases of the junction left unmatched. Germline CDR1 and CDR2: LNHDA and SQIVND (reference sequence). This CDR3 region has 14 residues. The CDR3 DNA follows: TGTGCCAGTACACCCGGGACAGGGTATCAGCCCCAGCATTTT. This translates into CASTPGTGYQPQHF.